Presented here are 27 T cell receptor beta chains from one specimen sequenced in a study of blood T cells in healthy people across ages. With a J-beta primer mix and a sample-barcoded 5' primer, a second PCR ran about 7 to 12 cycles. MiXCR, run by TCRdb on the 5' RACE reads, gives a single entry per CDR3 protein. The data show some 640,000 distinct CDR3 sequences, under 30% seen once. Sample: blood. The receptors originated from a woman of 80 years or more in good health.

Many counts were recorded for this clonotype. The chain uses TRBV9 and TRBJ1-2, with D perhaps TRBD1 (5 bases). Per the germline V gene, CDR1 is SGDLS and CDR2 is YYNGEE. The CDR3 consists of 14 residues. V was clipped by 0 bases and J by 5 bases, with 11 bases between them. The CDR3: CASSVDTGRYGYTF. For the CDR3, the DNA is TGTGCCAGCAGCGTAGATACAGGACGATATGGCTACACCTTC.

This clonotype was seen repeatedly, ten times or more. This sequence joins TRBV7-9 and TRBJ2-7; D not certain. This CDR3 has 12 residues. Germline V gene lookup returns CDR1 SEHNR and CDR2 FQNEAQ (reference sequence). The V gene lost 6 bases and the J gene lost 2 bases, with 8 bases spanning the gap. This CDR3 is CASREMAYEQYF. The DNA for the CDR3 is TGTGCCAGCAGGGAAATGGCCTACGAGCAGTACTTC.

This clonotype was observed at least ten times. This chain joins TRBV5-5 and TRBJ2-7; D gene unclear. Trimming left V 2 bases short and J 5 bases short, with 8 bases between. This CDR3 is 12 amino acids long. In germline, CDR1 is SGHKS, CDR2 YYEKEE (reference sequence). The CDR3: CASSLSLDEQYF. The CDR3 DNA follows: TGTGCCAGCAGCTTAAGCCTAGACGAGCAGTACTTC.

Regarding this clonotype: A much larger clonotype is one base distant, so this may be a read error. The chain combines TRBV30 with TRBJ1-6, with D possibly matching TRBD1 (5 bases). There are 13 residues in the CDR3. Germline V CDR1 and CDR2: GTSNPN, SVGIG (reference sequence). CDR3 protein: CAWSDRSDSSLHF. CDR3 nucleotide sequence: TGTGCCTGGAGTGACAGGTCAGATTCATCCCTCCACTTT.

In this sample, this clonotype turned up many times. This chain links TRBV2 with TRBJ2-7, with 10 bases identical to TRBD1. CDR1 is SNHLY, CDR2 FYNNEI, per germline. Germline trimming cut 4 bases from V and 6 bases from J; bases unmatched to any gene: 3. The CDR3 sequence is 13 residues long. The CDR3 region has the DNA TGTGCCAGCAGTGTGACAGGGGGCGTCGAGCAGTACTTC. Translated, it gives CASSVTGGVEQYF.

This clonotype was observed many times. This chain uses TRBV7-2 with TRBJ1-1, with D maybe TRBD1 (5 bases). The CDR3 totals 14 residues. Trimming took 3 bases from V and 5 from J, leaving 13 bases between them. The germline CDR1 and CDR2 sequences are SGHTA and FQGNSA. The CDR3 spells CASSLRGLGTEAFF. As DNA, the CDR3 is TGTGCCAGCAGCTTGAGGGGATTGGGAACTGAAGCTTTCTTT. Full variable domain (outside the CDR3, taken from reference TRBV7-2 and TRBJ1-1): GAGVSQSPSNKVTEKGKDVELRCDPISGHTALYWYRQSLGQGLEFLIYFQGNSAPDKSGLPSDRFSAERTGGSVSTLTIQRTQQEDSAVYLCASSLRGLGTEAFFGQGTRLTVV.

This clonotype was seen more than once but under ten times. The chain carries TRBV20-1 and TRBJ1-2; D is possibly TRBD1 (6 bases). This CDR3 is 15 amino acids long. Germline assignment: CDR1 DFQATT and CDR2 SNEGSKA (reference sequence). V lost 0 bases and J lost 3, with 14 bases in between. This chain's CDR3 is CSARDLRGRDYGYTF. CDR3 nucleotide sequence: TGCAGTGCTAGAGATTTGCGGGGGCGAGACTATGGCTACACCTTC.

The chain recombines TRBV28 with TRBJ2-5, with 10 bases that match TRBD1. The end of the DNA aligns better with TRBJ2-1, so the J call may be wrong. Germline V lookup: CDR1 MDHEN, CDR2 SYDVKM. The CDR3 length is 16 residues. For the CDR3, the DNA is TGTGCCAGCAGCAGTCTAAGGGGACAGGGGCAAGAGACCCAGTTCTTC. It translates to CASSSLRGQGQETQFF.

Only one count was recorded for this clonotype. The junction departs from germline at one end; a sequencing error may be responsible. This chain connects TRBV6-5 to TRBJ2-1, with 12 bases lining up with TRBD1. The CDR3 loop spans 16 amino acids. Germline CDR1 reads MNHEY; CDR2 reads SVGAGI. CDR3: CASSRDRGRKYNEQVF. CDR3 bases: TGTGCCAGCAGTCGGGACAGGGGGCGAAAATACAATGAGCAGGTCTTC.

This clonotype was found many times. CDR3 protein: CASRAGGKTQYF. The CDR3 nucleotides read TGTGCCAGCAGGGCAGGGGGAAAGACCCAGTACTTC. The rearrangement uses TRBV6-5 and TRBJ2-5, with 7 bases that match TRBD1. V was clipped by 6 bases and J by 6 bases; unmatched bases: 4. The length of the CDR3 is 12 residues. Germline V gene lookup returns CDR1 MNHEY and CDR2 SVGAGI.

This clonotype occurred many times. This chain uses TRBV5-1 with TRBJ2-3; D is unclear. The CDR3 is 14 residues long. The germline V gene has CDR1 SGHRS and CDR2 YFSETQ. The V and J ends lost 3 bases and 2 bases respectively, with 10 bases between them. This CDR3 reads CASSSRHLTDTQYF. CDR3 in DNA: TGCGCCAGCAGCTCTAGACACCTCACAGATACGCAGTATTTT.

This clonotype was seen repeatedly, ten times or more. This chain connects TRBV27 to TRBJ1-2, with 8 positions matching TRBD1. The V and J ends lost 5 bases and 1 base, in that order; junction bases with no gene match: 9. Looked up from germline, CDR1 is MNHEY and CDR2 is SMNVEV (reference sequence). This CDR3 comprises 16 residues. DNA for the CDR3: TGTGCCAGCAGTGGAACGGGACAGGACCTTAACTATGGCTACACCTTC. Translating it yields CASSGTGQDLNYGYTF.

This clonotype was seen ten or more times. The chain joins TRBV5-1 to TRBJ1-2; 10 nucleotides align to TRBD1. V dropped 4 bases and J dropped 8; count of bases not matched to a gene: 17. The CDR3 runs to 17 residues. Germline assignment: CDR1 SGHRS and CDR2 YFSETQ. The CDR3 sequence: CASSPNWLGQGKSGYTF. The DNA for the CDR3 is TGCGCCAGCAGCCCGAACTGGCTGGGACAGGGGAAATCCGGCTACACCTTC.

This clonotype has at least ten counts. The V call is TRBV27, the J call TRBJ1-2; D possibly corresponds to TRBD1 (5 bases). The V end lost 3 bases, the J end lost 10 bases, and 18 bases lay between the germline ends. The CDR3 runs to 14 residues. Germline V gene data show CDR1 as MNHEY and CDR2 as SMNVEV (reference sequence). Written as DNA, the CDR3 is TGTGCCAGCAGTTTGGGGGGGTATTTGGCTTCCTACACCTTC. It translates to CASSLGGYLASYTF.

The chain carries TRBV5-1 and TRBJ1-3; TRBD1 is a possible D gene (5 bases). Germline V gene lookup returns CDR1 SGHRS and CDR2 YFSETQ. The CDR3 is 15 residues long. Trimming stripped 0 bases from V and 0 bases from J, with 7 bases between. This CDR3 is CASSLGGTSGNTIYF. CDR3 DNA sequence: TGCGCCAGCAGCTTGGGGGGGACCTCTGGAAACACCATATATTTT.

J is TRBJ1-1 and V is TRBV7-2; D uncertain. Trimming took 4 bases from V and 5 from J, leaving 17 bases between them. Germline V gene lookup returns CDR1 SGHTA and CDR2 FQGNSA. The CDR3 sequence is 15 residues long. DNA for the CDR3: TGTGCCAGCAGCTATTACCGGGGATTGCGGACTGAAGCTTTCTTT. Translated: CASSYYRGLRTEAFF.

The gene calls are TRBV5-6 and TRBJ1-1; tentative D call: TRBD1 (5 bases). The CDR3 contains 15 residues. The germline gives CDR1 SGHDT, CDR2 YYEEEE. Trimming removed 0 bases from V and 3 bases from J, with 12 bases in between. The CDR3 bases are TGTGCCAGCAGCTTGGCCGCAGGGTTGGACACTGAAGCTTTCTTT. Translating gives CASSLAAGLDTEAFF.

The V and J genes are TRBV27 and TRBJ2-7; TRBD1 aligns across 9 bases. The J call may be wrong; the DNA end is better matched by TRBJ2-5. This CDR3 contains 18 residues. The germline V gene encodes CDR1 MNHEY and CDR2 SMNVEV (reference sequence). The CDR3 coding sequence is TGTGCCAGCAGTCCCTGGGTCCCGGGACAGGGAATGGGTGAGACCCAGTACTTC. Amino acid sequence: CASSPWVPGQGMGETQYF.

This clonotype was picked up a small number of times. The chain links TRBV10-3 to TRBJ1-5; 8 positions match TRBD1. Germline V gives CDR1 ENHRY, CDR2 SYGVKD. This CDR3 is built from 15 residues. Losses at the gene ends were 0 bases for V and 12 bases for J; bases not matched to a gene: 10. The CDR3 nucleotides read TGTGCCATCAGTGAGTCGTTGCAGGGGGCGGGAAACCAGCATTTT. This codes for CAISESLQGAGNQHF.

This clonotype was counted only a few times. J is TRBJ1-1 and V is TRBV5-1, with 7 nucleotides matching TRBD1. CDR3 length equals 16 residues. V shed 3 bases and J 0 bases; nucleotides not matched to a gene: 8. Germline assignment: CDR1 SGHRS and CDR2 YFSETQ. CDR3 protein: CASSSGQPIMNTEAFF. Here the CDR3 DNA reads TGCGCCAGCAGCTCGGGACAGCCAATTATGAACACTGAAGCTTTCTTT.

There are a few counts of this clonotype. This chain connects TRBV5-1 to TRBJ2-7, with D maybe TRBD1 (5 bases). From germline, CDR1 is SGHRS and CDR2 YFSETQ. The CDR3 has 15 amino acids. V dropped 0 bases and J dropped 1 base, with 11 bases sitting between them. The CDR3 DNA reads TGCGCCAGCAGCTTGGCCTTGGGGCCTTCCTACGAGCAGTACTTC. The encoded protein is CASSLALGPSYEQYF.

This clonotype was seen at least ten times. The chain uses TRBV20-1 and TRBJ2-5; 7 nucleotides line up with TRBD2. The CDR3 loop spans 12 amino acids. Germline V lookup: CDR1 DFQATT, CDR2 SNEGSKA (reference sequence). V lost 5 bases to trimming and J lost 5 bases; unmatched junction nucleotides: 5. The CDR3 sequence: CSAPGLGETQYF. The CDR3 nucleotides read TGCAGTGCTCCTGGACTAGGGGAGACCCAGTACTTC.

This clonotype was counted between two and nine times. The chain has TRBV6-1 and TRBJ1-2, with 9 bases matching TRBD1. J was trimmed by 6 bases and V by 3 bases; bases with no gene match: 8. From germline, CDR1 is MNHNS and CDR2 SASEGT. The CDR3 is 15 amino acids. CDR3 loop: CASSDQPGQGDGYTF. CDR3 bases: TGTGCCAGCAGTGATCAGCCGGGACAGGGAGATGGCTACACCTTC.

As DNA, the CDR3 is TGCAGTGCCGGGGACTACTCCTACGAGCAGTACTTC. This sequence encodes CSAGDYSYEQYF. The rearrangement uses TRBV20-1 and TRBJ2-7; 7 bases line up with TRBD2. The V segment lost 6 bases and the J segment 0 bases; nucleotides outside the gene matches: 2. Germline V gives CDR1 DFQATT, CDR2 SNEGSKA (reference sequence). CDR3 length: 12 amino acids.

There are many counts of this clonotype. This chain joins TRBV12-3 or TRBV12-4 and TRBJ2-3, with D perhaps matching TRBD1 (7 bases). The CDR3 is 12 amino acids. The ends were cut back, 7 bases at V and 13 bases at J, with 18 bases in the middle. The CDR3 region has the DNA TGTGCCAGCAATCTACAGGGGCGCGGGGAGTATTTT. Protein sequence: CASNLQGRGEYF.

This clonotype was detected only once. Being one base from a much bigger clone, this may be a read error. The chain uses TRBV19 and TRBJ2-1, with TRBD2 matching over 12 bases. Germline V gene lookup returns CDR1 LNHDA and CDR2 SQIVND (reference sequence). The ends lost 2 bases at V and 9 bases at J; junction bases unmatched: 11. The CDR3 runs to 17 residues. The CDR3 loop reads CASSILPSGGARGEQFF. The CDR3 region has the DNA TGTGCCAGTAGTATACTCCCTAGCGGGGGGGCGAGGGGTGAGCAGTTCTTC.

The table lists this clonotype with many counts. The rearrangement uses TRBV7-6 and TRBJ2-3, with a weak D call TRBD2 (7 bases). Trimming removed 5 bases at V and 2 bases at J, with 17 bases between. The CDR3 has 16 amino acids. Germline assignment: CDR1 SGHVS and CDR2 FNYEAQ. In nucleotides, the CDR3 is TGTGCCAGCAGCCCGATGGGGGGGACAATCACAGATACGCAGTATTTT. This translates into CASSPMGGTITDTQYF.